Reported below is one T cell receptor beta chain. TCR beta CDR3 regions were amplified from RNA transcripts. An initial round of RT-PCR targeting the TCR CDR3 relied on the HTBI primer set. TCRdb used MiXCR to reprocess the multiplex PCR reads, holding one entry per CDR3 protein. Of about 380,000 distinct CDR3 sequences listed, about 15% were seen once; the top ten hold roughly 9.6%. The V and J ends lost 4 bases and 8 bases, in that order; junction bases with no gene match: 14. Germline CDR1 SGHRS, CDR2 YFSETQ. The CDR3 is 16 amino acids. The data belong to a study of T cells in Graves' hyperthyroidism and ophthalmopathy. Background on the study: Peripheral blood draws took place at initial diagnosis, ahead of any treatment.

The clonotype originates from a woman aged 60 to 75 with Graves' hyperthyroidism. Sequencing was done on a sample of blood. V is TRBV5-1 and J is TRBJ2-1, with TRBD2 matching 8 bases. The CDR3, as DNA: TGCGCCAGCAGCATAGGGCCGGGACTAGATATACATGAGCAGTTCTTC. Residues: CASSIGPGLDIHEQFF.